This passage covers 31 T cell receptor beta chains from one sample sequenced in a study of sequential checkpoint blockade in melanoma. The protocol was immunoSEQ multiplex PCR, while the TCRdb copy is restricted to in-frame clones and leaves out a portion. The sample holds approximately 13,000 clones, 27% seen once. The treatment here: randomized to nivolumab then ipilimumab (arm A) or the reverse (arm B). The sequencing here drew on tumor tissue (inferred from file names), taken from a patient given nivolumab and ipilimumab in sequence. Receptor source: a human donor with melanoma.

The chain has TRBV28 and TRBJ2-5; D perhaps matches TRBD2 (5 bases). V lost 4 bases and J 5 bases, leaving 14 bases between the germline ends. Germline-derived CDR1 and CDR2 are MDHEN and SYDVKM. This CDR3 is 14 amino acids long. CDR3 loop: CASSSGRGMETQYF. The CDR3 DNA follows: TGTGCCAGCAGTTCTGGGAGAGGGATGGAGACCCAGTACTTC.

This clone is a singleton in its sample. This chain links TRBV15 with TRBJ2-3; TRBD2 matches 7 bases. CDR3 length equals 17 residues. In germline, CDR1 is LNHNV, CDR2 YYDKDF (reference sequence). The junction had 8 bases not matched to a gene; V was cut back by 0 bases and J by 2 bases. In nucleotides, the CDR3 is TGTGCCACCAGCAGAGATTTGCGGGAGCTACTCACAGATACGCAGTATTTT. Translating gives CATSRDLRELLTDTQYF.

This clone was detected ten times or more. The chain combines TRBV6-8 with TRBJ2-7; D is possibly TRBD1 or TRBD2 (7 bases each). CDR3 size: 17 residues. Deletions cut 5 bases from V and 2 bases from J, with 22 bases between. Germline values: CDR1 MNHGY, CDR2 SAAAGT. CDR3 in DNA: TGTGCCAGCAGTCCCCCCGGGGGGACAGTTTCCCCCTACGAGCAGTACTTC. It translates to CASSPPGGTVSPYEQYF.

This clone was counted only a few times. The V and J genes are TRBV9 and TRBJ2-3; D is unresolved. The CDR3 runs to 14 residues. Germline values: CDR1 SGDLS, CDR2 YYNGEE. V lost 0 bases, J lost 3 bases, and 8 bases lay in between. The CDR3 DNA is TGTGCCAGCAGCGTAGTTGGGTTTACAGATACGCAGTATTTT. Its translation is CASSVVGFTDTQYF.

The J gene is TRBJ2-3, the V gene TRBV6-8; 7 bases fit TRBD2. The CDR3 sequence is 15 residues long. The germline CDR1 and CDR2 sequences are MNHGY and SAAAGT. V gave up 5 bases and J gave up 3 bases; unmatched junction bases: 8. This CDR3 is CASSMGGGTTDTQYF. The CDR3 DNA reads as TGTGCCAGCAGTATGGGGGGAGGGACGACAGATACGCAGTATTTT.

CDR3 sequence reads: CASSPGGYEQYF. DNA of the CDR3: TGTGCCAGCTCACCAGGGGGCTACGAGCAGTACTTC. This chain connects TRBV18 to TRBJ2-7; D is perhaps TRBD1 or TRBD2 (5 bases each). Trimming removed 2 bases from V and 3 bases from J, with 5 bases in between. The CDR3 totals 12 residues. CDR1 KGHSH and CDR2 LQKENI come from the germline V gene.

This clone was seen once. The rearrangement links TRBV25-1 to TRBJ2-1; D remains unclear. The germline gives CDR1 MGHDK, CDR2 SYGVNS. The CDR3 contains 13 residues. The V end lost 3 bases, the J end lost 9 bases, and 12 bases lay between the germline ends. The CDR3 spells CASSEGLESEQFF. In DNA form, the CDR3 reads TGTGCCAGCAGTGAGGGTCTAGAGAGTGAGCAGTTCTTC.

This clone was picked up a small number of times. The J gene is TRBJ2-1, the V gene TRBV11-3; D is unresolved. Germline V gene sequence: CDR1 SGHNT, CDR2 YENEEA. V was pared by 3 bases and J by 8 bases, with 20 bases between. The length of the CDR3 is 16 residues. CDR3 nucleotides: TGTGCCAGCAGCTTGTTCCTAACGGCTTTACGCGATGAGCAGTTCTTC. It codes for CASSLFLTALRDEQFF.

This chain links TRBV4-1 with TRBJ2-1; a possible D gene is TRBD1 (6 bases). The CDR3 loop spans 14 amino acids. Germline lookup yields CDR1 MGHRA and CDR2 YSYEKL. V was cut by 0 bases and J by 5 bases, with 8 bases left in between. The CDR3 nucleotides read TGCGCCAGCAGCCAAGAATGGGACAACAATGAGCAGTTCTTC. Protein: CASSQEWDNNEQFF.

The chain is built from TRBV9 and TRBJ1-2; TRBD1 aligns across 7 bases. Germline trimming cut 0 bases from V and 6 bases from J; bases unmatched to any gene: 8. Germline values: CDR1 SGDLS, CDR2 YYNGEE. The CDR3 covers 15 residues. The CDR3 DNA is TGTGCCAGCAGCGTAGACGTTCGAGGGGGCCATGGCTACACCTTC. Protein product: CASSVDVRGGHGYTF. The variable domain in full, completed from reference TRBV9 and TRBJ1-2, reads DSGVTQTPKHLITATGQRVTLRCSPRSGDLSVYWYQQSLDQGLQFLIQYYNGEERAKGNILERFSAQQFPDLHSELNLSSLELGDSALYFCASSVDVRGGHGYTFGSGTRLTVV.

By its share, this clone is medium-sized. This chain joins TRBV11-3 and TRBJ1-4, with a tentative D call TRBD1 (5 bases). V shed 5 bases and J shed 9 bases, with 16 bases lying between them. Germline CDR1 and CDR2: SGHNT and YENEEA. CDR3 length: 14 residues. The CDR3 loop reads CASSPQAGLKKLFF. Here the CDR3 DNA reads TGTGCCAGCAGCCCTCAAGCGGGACTTAAAAAACTGTTTTTT. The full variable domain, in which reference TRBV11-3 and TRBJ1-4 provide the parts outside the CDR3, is EAGVVQSPRYKIIEKKQPVAFWCNPISGHNTLYWYLQNLGQGPELLIRYENEEAVDDSQLPKDRFSAERLKGVDSTLKIQPAELGDSAVYLCASSPQAGLKKLFFGSGTQLSVL.

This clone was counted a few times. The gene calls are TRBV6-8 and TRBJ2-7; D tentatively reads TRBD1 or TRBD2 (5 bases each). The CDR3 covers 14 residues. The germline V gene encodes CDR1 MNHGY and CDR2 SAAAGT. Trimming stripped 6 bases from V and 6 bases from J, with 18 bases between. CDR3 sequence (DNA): TGTGCCAGCAGCTACGCCGGGGCTCTCCCCGAGCAGTACTTC. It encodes CASSYAGALPEQYF.

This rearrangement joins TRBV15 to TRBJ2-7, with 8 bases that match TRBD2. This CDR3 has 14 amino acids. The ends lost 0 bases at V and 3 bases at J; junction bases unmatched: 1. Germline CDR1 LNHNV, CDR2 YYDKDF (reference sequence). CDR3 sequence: CATSRESGSYEQYF. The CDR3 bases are TGTGCCACCAGCAGAGAGAGCGGGAGCTACGAGCAGTACTTC.

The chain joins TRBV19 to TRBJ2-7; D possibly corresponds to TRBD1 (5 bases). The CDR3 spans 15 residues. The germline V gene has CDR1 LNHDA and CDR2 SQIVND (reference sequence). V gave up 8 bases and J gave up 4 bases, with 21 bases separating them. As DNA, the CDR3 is TGTGCCAGTTCTTCACTCAGGGCCGGAATTTACGAGCAGTACTTC. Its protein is CASSSLRAGIYEQYF.

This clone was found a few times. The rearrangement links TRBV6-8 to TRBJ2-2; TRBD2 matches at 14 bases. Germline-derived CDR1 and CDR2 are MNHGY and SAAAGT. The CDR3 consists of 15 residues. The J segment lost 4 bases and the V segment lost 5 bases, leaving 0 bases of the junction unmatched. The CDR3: CASSGTSGSTGELFF. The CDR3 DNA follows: TGTGCCAGCAGTGGGACTAGCGGGAGCACCGGGGAGCTGTTTTTT.

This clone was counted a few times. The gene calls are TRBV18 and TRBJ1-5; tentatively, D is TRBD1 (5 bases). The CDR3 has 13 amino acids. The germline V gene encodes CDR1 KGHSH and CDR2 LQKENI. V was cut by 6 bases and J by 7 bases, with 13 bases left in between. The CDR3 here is CASSPKRGQPQHF. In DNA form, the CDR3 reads TGTGCCAGCTCGCCGAAGCGGGGGCAGCCCCAGCATTTT.

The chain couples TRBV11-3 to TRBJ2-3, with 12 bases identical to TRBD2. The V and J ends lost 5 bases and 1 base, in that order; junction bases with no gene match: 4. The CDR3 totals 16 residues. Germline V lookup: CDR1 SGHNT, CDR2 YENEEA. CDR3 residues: CASSLGLAGRTDTQYF. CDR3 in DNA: TGTGCCAGCAGCCTAGGACTAGCGGGACGCACAGATACGCAGTATTTT. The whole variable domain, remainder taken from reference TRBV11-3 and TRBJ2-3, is EAGVVQSPRYKIIEKKQPVAFWCNPISGHNTLYWYLQNLGQGPELLIRYENEEAVDDSQLPKDRFSAERLKGVDSTLKIQPAELGDSAVYLCASSLGLAGRTDTQYFGPGTRLTVL.

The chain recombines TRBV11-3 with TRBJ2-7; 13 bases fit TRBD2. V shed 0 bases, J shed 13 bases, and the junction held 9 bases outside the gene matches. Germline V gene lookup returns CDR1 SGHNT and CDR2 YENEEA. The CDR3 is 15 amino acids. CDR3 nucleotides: TGTGCCAGCAGCTTAGACGGACTAGCGGGAGAGGTCCAATACTTC. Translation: CASSLDGLAGEVQYF.

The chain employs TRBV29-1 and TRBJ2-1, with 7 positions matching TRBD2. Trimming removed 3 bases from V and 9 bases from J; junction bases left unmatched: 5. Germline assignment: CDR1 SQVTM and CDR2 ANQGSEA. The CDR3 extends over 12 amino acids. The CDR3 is CSVETSSREQFF. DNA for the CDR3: TGCAGCGTTGAGACTAGCTCGCGTGAGCAGTTCTTC.

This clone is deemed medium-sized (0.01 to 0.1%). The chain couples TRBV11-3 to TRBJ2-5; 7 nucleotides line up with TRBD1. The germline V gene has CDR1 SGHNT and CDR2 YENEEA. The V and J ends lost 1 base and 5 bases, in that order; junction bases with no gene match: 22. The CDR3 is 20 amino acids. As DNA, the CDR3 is TGTGCCAGCAGCTTAGTGTTCGTGACAGGGACAAAAATAAAAGGGGAGACCCAGTACTTC. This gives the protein CASSLVFVTGTKIKGETQYF.

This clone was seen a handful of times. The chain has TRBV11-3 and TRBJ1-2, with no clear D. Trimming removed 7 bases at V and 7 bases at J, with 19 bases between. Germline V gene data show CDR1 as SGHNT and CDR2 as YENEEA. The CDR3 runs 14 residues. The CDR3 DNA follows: TGTGCCAGCACCACTGGGTCCAGGACGGGTGGCTACACCTTC. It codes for CASTTGSRTGGYTF.

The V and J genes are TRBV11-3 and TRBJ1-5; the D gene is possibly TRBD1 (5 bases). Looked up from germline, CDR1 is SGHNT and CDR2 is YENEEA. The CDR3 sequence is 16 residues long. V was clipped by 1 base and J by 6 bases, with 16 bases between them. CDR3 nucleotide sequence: TGTGCCAGCAGCTTAGGATCTGGGCAGGGAGGTCAGCCCCAGCATTTT. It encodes CASSLGSGQGGQPQHF.

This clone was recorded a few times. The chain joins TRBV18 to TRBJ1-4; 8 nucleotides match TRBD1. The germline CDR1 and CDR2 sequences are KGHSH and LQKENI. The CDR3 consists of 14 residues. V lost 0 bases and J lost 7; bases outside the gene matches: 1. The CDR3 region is CASSPPDRVEKLFF. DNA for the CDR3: TGTGCCAGCTCACCACCGGACAGGGTTGAAAAACTGTTTTTT.

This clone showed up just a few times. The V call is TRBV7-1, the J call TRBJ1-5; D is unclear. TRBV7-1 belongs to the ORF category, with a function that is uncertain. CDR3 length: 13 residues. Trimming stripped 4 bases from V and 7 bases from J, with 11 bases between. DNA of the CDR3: TGTGCCAGCAGCTTAGCCCCCCGCCAGCCCCAGCATTTT. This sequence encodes CASSLAPRQPQHF.

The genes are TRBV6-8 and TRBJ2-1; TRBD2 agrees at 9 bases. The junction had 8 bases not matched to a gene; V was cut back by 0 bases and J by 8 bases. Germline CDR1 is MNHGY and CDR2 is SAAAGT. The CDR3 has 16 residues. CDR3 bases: TGTGCCAGCAGTTACTCGTGGCGGGAGGGCCGGGATGAGCAGTTCTTC. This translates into CASSYSWREGRDEQFF.

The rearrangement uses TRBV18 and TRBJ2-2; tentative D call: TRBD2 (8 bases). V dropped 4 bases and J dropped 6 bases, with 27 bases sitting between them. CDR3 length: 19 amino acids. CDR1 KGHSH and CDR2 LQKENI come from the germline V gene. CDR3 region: CASSRRQGAGENVAGELFF. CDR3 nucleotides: TGTGCCAGCTCACGCCGACAGGGAGCGGGAGAAAATGTAGCCGGGGAGCTGTTTTTT.

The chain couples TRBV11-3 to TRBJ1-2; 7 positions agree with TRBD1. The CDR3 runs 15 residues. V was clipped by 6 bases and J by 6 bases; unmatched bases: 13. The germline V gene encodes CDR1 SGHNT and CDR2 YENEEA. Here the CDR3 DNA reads TGTGCCAGCAGAAACCGGGACAGAAGTCCCGATGGCTACACCTTC. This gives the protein CASRNRDRSPDGYTF.

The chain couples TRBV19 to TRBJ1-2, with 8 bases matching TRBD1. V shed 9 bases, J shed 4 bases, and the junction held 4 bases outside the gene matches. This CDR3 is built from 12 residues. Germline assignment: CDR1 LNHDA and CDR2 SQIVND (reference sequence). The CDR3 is CASGQGSYGYTF. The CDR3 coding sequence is TGTGCCAGCGGACAGGGCAGCTATGGCTACACCTTC. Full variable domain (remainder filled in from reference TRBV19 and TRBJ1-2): DGGITQSPKYLFRKEGQNVTLSCEQNLNHDAMYWYRQDPGQGLRLIYYSQIVNDFQKGDIAEGYSVSREKKESFPLTVTSAQKNPTAFYLCASGQGSYGYTFGSGTRLTVV.

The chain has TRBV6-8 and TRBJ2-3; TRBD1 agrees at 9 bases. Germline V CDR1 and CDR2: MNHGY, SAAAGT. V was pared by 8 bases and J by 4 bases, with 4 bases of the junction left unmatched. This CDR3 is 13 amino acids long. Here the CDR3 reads CASDRGLSDTQYF. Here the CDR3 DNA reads TGTGCCAGCGACAGGGGGTTGTCAGATACGCAGTATTTT.

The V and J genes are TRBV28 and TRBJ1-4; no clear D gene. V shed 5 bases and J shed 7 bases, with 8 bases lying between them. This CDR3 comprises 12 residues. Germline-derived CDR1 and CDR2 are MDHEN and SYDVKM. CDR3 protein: CASSLRREKLFF. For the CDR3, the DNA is TGTGCCAGCAGTCTACGGCGTGAAAAACTGTTTTTT.

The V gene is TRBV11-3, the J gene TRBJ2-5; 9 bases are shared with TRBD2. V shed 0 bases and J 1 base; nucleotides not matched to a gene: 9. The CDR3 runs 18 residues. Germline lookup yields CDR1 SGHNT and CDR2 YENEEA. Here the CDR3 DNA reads TGTGCCAGCAGCTTAGAGATGGTGCGGGAGGGTAGCCAAGAGACCCAGTACTTC. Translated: CASSLEMVREGSQETQYF.